This T cell receptor beta chain was retrieved from a study of tumor-infiltrating lymphocytes in oesophageal squamous cell carcinoma. TCRdb itself ran the PCR reads through MiXCR, one entry per CDR3 protein. The sample lists roughly 11,000 distinct CDR3 sequences, around half occurring once. Ten or more counts support this clonotype. CDR1 and CDR2 (germline): KGHDR, SFDVKD. The CDR3 contains 15 residues. V was cut by 6 bases and J by 2 bases, with 14 bases left in between. Input material: esophageal tumor tissue. The rearrangement links TRBV24-1 to TRBJ2-3; no definite D call. The origin of this receptor is a male donor with esophageal squamous cell carcinoma. The DNA for the CDR3 is TGTGCCACCAGTCGATCCGGAAAAACCACAGATACGCAGTATTTT. Its protein is CATSRSGKTTDTQYF.